The table lists the clone carrying this T cell receptor (beta chain) with a few counts. Antigen unknown. This sample stems from a study of beta chain features in type 1 diabetes. Study information: Over all samples combined, some 110 million sorted cells were examined.

This CDR3 contains 14 residues. The V gene lost 4 bases and the J gene lost 5 bases, with 14 bases spanning the gap. In germline, CDR1 is GTSNPN, CDR2 SVGIG (reference sequence). The authors reverse transcribed all of the isolated RNA, so sequencing captured expressed TCRB transcripts. For naive, central memory and regulatory T cell samples, reads averaged about 3.5 million. Sequencing was performed with immunoSEQ multiplex PCR; in TCRdb, only in-frame clones are kept and a portion is missing. The table has some 250,000 clones, roughly 14% seen once. Study outcomes and limitations: All four CD4+ subsets from Type 1 diabetes patients carried moderately but significantly shorter TCRB CDR3s. Patients and controls would share equally any PCR tilt toward shorter templates.

This clonotype was obtained from a man aged 30 to 39 with type 1 diabetes. Specimen: naive CD4+ T cells from blood. The chain carries TRBV30 and TRBJ1-4; D gene uncertain. CDR3 bases: TGTGCCTGGAAAGATGGTGGGCCCAATGAAAAACTGTTTTTT. Translating it yields CAWKDGGPNEKLFF.